The clone carrying this T cell receptor (beta chain) occurred a few times. The antigen is unknown. The same CDR3 is also encoded by other DNA sequences in this sample. This CDR3 is built from 14 residues. CDR1 and CDR2 from the germline V gene are SGHRS and YFSETQ. V shed 5 bases and J 4 bases; nucleotides not matched to a gene: 3. The sample comes from a study of beta chain features in type 1 diabetes. Study-level results: People with Type 1 diabetes carried modestly yet significantly shorter TCRB CDR3s in all four CD4+ subsets.

As every portion of the isolated RNA was reverse transcribed, the sequencing read expressed TCRB transcripts. Profiling relied on immunoSEQ multiplex PCR, and the TCRdb table lists in-frame clones only, not all of them. This table holds hundreds of thousands of clones, around an eighth found once. The chain joins TRBV5-1 to TRBJ2-1, with TRBD2 identical over 10 bases. Sequencing was performed on naive CD4+ T cells from blood. The source of this sequence is a man younger than 35 with type 1 diabetes. CDR3 region: CASSSGGPYNEQFF. The CDR3 region has the DNA TGCGCCAGCAGTAGCGGGGGGCCATACAATGAGCAGTTCTTC.